The text below deals with one TCR beta chain. Trimming pared 10 bases from V and 10 bases from J, leaving 20 bases between. There are 13 residues in the CDR3. From germline, CDR1 is ENHRY and CDR2 SYGVKD. The sample belongs to a study of early T cells in non-severe SARS-CoV-2 infection. Looking at the study overall: From unsorted whole blood, bulk RNA was sequenced, and the chains remained unpaired.

Molecules of cDNA were individually given unique molecular identifiers that were attached to them. TCRdb reprocessed the 5' RACE reads with MiXCR, giving one entry per CDR3 protein. In the table there are tens of thousands of distinct CDR3 sequences, around 10% of which are singletons. The sequence came from an adult who was a healthcare worker with PCR-confirmed SARS-CoV-2 infection or an uninfected control (not recorded which). The chain uses TRBV10-3 and TRBJ2-1; D unresolved. Sequenced sample: whole blood. The CDR3 nucleotides are TGTGCCACCAACCGCAGAGAAGCCACGGAGCAGTTCTTC. Translating gives CATNRREATEQFF.